The 25 T cell receptor beta chains below come from one sample, sequenced in a study of T cells after yellow fever vaccination. TCRdb reanalysed the 5' RACE reads using MiXCR and keeps one entry per CDR3 protein. The data show approximately 510,000 distinct CDR3 sequences, 20% to 25% seen once. The sequences come from PBMCs, collected 20 to 25 days after the first yellow fever vaccination. Receptor source: a man younger than 35 who received the YFV17D yellow fever vaccine.

This chain connects TRBV6-6 to TRBJ2-7, with TRBD1 matching over 7 bases. The germline V gene encodes CDR1 MNHNY and CDR2 SVGAGI (reference sequence). This CDR3 spans 13 amino acids. The V and J ends lost 5 bases and 2 bases, in that order; junction bases with no gene match: 3. In nucleotides, the CDR3 is TGTGCCAGCAGTCGACAGGGTCCCTACGAGCAGTACGTC. Its protein is CASSRQGPYEQYV.

This clonotype was observed a handful of times. J is TRBJ2-7 and V is TRBV10-3, with no clear D. Germline V gene data show CDR1 as ENHRY and CDR2 as SYGVKD. V was trimmed by 5 bases and J by 5 bases, leaving 13 bases between them. The CDR3 contains 13 residues. CDR3: CAISLQARDEQYF. CDR3 coding DNA: TGTGCCATCAGTCTCCAAGCCAGAGACGAGCAGTACTTC.

This clonotype was seen a few times. The gene calls are TRBV2 and TRBJ2-3; 10 bases are a match to TRBD1. The V and J ends lost 6 bases and 6 bases, in that order; junction bases with no gene match: 6. CDR1 is SNHLY, CDR2 FYNNEI, per germline. The CDR3 contains 14 residues. CDR3 in DNA: TGTGCCAGCAGCCCCGGGACAGGGGCCGATACGCAGTATTTT. Translation gives CASSPGTGADTQYF.

This clonotype was seen more than once but under ten times. The chain recombines TRBV7-2 with TRBJ2-3; 13 nucleotides align to TRBD2. The CDR3 loop spans 17 amino acids. Losses at the gene ends were 4 bases for V and 7 bases for J; bases not matched to a gene: 11. Germline assignment: CDR1 SGHTA and CDR2 FQGNSA. The CDR3 DNA reads TGTGCCAGCAGCTCACCGGGACTAGCGGGGCAGATTTATACGCAGTATTTT. As protein: CASSSPGLAGQIYTQYF.

V gene TRBV27 combines with J gene TRBJ1-6; D is perhaps TRBD1 (6 bases). This CDR3 has 17 amino acids. Germline V gives CDR1 MNHEY, CDR2 SMNVEV (reference sequence). V dropped 5 bases and J dropped 0 bases, with 14 bases sitting between them. In DNA, the CDR3 is TGTGCCAGCAGTCAACAGGGTCGGGGCTCCTATAATTCACCCCTCCACTTT. It is translated as CASSQQGRGSYNSPLHF.

The rearrangement joins TRBV11-1 to TRBJ2-5, with D possibly being TRBD2 (6 bases). Germline V CDR1 and CDR2: SGHAT, FQDESV (reference sequence). Trimming took 4 bases from V and 5 from J, leaving 17 bases between them. The CDR3 has 15 amino acids. The CDR3 region is CASSSTVEGTETQYF. CDR3 sequence (DNA): TGTGCCAGCAGCTCCACGGTGGAGGGGACTGAGACCCAGTACTTC. The whole variable domain, filled in from reference TRBV11-1 and TRBJ2-5, reads EAEVAQSPRYKITEKSQAVAFWCDPISGHATLYWYRQILGQGPELLVQFQDESVVDDSQLPKDRFSAERLKGVDSTLKIQPAELGDSAMYLCASSSTVEGTETQYFGPGTRLLVL.

The gene calls are TRBV5-6 and TRBJ2-7; 9 nucleotides align to TRBD1. Germline lookup yields CDR1 SGHDT and CDR2 YYEEEE. The ends lost 5 bases at V and 5 bases at J; junction bases unmatched: 11. This CDR3 region has 15 residues. The CDR3 region has the DNA TGTGCCAGCAGTCTAACAGGGGGCCTTGACCACGAGCAGTACTTC. It specifies CASSLTGGLDHEQYF.

The V and J genes are TRBV10-3 and TRBJ1-5; D remains ambiguous. CDR1 ENHRY and CDR2 SYGVKD come from the germline V gene. CDR3 length equals 13 residues. Deletions cut 6 bases from V and 3 bases from J, with 9 bases between. The CDR3 DNA follows: TGTGCCATCAGGGAACGTCTCAATCAGCCCCAGCATTTT. Its translation: CAIRERLNQPQHF.

The gene calls are TRBV6-1 and TRBJ1-1, with D possibly matching TRBD1 (6 bases). The CDR3 contains 13 residues. Germline CDR1 MNHNS, CDR2 SASEGT. The V end lost 8 bases, the J end lost 3 bases, and 13 bases lay between the germline ends. CDR3 region: CASGRGTYTEAFF. DNA of the CDR3: TGTGCCAGCGGACGCGGGACATACACTGAAGCTTTCTTT.

The table lists this clonotype with a few counts. The gene calls are TRBV7-9 and TRBJ2-7; D could derive from TRBD1 or TRBD2 (5 bases each). CDR1 SEHNR and CDR2 FQNEAQ come from the germline V gene (reference sequence). V dropped 5 bases and J dropped 6 bases, with 11 bases sitting between them. This CDR3 region has 12 residues. As DNA, the CDR3 is TGTGCCAGCAGCCATGGTGGGGGCGAGCAGTACTTC. It yields the protein CASSHGGGEQYF.

The chain combines TRBV5-1 with TRBJ1-5; 8 positions agree with TRBD1. This CDR3 comprises 16 residues. J was trimmed by 2 bases and V by 1 base; bases with no gene match: 5. Germline V gene data show CDR1 as SGHRS and CDR2 as YFSETQ. The DNA for the CDR3 is TGCGCCAGCAGCTTGTTGCCGGGACAGGGCAATCAGCCCCAGCATTTT. Protein sequence: CASSLLPGQGNQPQHF.

The chain couples TRBV9 to TRBJ2-6, with D possibly TRBD2 on 5 matching bases. V was cut by 2 bases and J by 1 base, with 7 bases left in between. CDR1 is SGDLS, CDR2 YYNGEE, per germline. The length of the CDR3 is 15 residues. For the CDR3, the DNA is TGTGCCAGCAGCGTCAGGACTTCTGGGGCCAACGTCCTGACTTTC. This codes for CASSVRTSGANVLTF.

This chain uses TRBV18 with TRBJ1-5; unclear D gene. Germline V gene data show CDR1 as KGHSH and CDR2 as LQKENI. The CDR3 sequence is 12 residues long. V was trimmed by 6 bases and J by 3 bases, leaving 6 bases between them. The CDR3 region is CASSRANQPQHF. In nucleotides, the CDR3 is TGTGCCAGCTCCCGGGCCAATCAGCCCCAGCATTTT.

The chain joins TRBV12-3 or TRBV12-4 to TRBJ2-3, with a possible D match to TRBD2 (5 bases). This CDR3 is built from 14 residues. Trimming removed 2 bases from V and 0 bases from J, with 6 bases in between. The CDR3 sequence: CASSLIASTDTQYF. The CDR3 region has the DNA TGTGCCAGCAGTTTAATAGCGAGCACAGATACGCAGTATTTT.

V gene TRBV18 combines with J gene TRBJ1-4; TRBD1 is a possible D gene (5 bases). V lost 1 base and J lost 9, with 6 bases in between. The CDR3 length is 12 residues. Germline V gene data show CDR1 as KGHSH and CDR2 as LQKENI. For the CDR3, the DNA is TGTGCCAGCTCACCACTGGGGCAAAAACTGTTTTTT. This codes for CASSPLGQKLFF.

This clonotype showed up many times. The chain couples TRBV7-2 to TRBJ2-7; perhaps TRBD1 as D (6 bases). The V end was cut by 1 base, the J end by 6 bases, with 19 bases between. The germline CDR1 and CDR2 sequences are SGHTA and FQGNSA. The CDR3 is 16 amino acids. The DNA of the CDR3 is TGTGCCAGCAGCTTAGTTGGGGGCCACAACCCGGCCGAGCAGTACGTC. Its translation is CASSLVGGHNPAEQYV.

This clonotype occurred many times. This chain joins TRBV20-1 and TRBJ2-7; 10 positions match TRBD1. Germline V lookup: CDR1 DFQATT, CDR2 SNEGSKA (reference sequence). J lost 4 bases, V lost 4 bases, and 4 bases had no gene match. The CDR3 sequence is 13 residues long. For the CDR3, the DNA is TGCAGTGCTACGACAGGGGGCAAATACGAGCAGTACTTC. Translated: CSATTGGKYEQYF.

V is TRBV5-1 and J is TRBJ2-2, with D uncertain. V was clipped by 5 bases and J by 6 bases, with 11 bases between them. The CDR3 runs to 13 residues. Germline V gene lookup returns CDR1 SGHRS and CDR2 YFSETQ. The CDR3 DNA reads as TGCGCCAGCAGGCCCCGTGAGGCCGGGGAGCTGTTTTTT. It specifies CASRPREAGELFF.

This clonotype has just a few counts. In DNA form, the CDR3 reads TGTGCCAGCAGCTCACGGACAGCGTCCTACGAGCAGTACTTC. Translated: CASSSRTASYEQYF. The chain joins TRBV7-9 to TRBJ2-7; maybe TRBD1 (6 bases). Trimming removed 4 bases at V and 1 base at J, with 11 bases between. CDR3 size: 14 residues. The germline V gene has CDR1 SEHNR and CDR2 FQNEAQ (reference sequence).

This clonotype has at least ten counts. The chain uses TRBV12-3 or TRBV12-4 and TRBJ1-5; 8 bases align to TRBD1. V trimming: 4 bases; J trimming: 8 bases; junction bases outside the gene matches: 10. The CDR3 sequence is 15 residues long. DNA of the CDR3: TGTGCCAGCAGTTGGAGAGAGACAGGGGATAAGCCCCAGCATTTT. This encodes CASSWRETGDKPQHF.

The table lists this clonotype with a count of one. A read error may account for a junction end that differs from germline. The chain combines TRBV4-2 with TRBJ2-1, with D perhaps assigned TRBD1 or TRBD2 (5 bases each). There are 18 residues in the CDR3. Germline V gene lookup returns CDR1 LGHNA and CDR2 YNFKEQ. This CDR3 reads CASSQDGSGGSSYNGQFF. For the CDR3, the DNA is TGTGCCAGCAGCCAAGATGGGTCTGGGGGAAGCTCCTACAATGGGCAGTTCTTC.

Ten or more counts support this clonotype. The gene calls are TRBV20-1 and TRBJ2-2, with TRBD2 identical over 11 bases. This CDR3 region has 14 residues. V trimming: 5 bases; J trimming: 6 bases; junction bases outside the gene matches: 5. The germline gives CDR1 DFQATT, CDR2 SNEGSKA (reference sequence). CDR3 loop: CSAGLAGGAGELFF. The CDR3 DNA is TGCAGTGCTGGTTTAGCGGGGGGGGCCGGGGAGCTGTTTTTT.

The V gene is TRBV11-2, the J gene TRBJ2-3; D tentatively fits TRBD1 or TRBD2 (5 bases each). The V and J ends lost 3 bases and 5 bases respectively, with 9 bases between them. The length of the CDR3 is 13 residues. Germline V CDR1 and CDR2: SGHAT, FQNNGV. DNA for the CDR3: TGTGCCAGCAGCTTCCGGGACGGAGATACGCAGTATTTT. Translation: CASSFRDGDTQYF.

The CDR3 loop reads CASSPLVDSYEQYF. The CDR3 DNA sequence: TGTGCCAGCAGTCCGTTGGTCGATTCCTACGAGCAGTACTTC. The chain couples TRBV28 to TRBJ2-7; D call uncertain. Germline CDR1 and CDR2: MDHEN and SYDVKM. CDR3 length: 14 residues. The germline V and J ends were trimmed by 5 bases and 1 base, with 12 bases remaining between them.

This sequence joins TRBV6-1 and TRBJ2-3, with D perhaps TRBD1 (6 bases). Trimming left V 1 base short and J 6 bases short, with 8 bases between. The CDR3 is 13 amino acids. Germline CDR1 is MNHNS and CDR2 is SASEGT. The CDR3 DNA reads TGTGCCAGCAGTGAAGACAGGGTGGATACGCAGTATTTT. Protein: CASSEDRVDTQYF.